Below are 5 T cell receptor beta chains sequenced from a single sample in a study of STAT3 mutations in large granular lymphocyte leukemia. General observations from the study: At least one immunodominant TCR beta clonotype appeared in every T-cell large granular lymphocyte leukemia patient.

Their cognate antigens are unknown. The method was immunoSEQ multiplex PCR; TCRdb's version includes in-frame clones alone and lacks a portion of them. The data contain fewer than 20,000 clones, around nine tenths of them singletons. The source material was peripheral blood mononuclear cells. All receptors come from a woman between 50 and 59 years old with T-cell large granular lymphocyte leukemia. Some clones in this sample may be carry-over from other donors' samples.

The rearrangement joins TRBV5-1 to TRBJ1-1; 10 bases are shared with TRBD1. This CDR3 has 17 residues. Germline V gene data show CDR1 as SGHRS and CDR2 as YFSETQ. The junction had 9 bases not matched to a gene; V was cut back by 4 bases and J by 0 bases. The DNA of the CDR3 is TGCGCCAGCAGCCTTGGACAGGGGGGTTTACTGAACACTGAAGCTTTCTTT. Amino acids: CASSLGQGGLLNTEAFF.

The rearrangement uses TRBV7-9 and TRBJ2-7; a possible D gene is TRBD2 (5 bases). CDR1 and CDR2 from the germline V gene are SEHNR and FQNEAQ (reference sequence). The CDR3 consists of 14 residues. V was shortened by 1 base and J by 2 bases, with 9 bases between the two germline ends. Here the CDR3 reads CASSLERLTYEQYF. CDR3 bases: TGTGCCAGCAGCTTAGAGCGGTTGACCTACGAGCAGTACTTC.

The chain joins TRBV2 to TRBJ1-5; D is undetermined. V lost 1 base and J lost 9, with 10 bases in between. This CDR3 has 13 amino acids. Per germline, CDR1 SNHLY and CDR2 FYNNEI. CDR3 sequence reads: CASSEGPFPPQHF. Here the CDR3 DNA reads TGTGCCAGCAGTGAAGGTCCTTTCCCGCCCCAGCATTTT.

The V call is TRBV5-6, the J call TRBJ1-1; tentative D call: TRBD1 (5 bases). Trimming stripped 0 bases from V and 3 bases from J, with 6 bases between. CDR1 is SGHDT and CDR2 is YYEEEE in the germline V gene. This CDR3 spans 13 amino acids. The CDR3 DNA reads as TGTGCCAGCAGCTTGGCGGGGGACACTGAAGCTTTCTTT. It yields the protein CASSLAGDTEAFF.

This chain connects TRBV7-9 to TRBJ2-5; D is perhaps TRBD2 (6 bases). Between the trimmed V and J ends, which lost 8 bases and 5 bases, there was a span of 15 bases. The CDR3 has 13 amino acids. CDR1 is SEHNR, CDR2 FQNEAQ, per germline (reference sequence). CDR3 region: CASLRAGSETQYF. CDR3 coding DNA: TGTGCCAGCTTACGGGCGGGATCTGAGACCCAGTACTTC.